Given below is one T cell receptor beta chain in context. Its specificity is not known. The sample belongs to a study of T-cell memory formation after mild COVID-19. Study-wide points: Contracting clones from day 15 to 85 showed balanced CD4/CD8; later expanders favored CD4+.

Employing constant-segment primers, 5'RACE generated TCR alpha and TCR beta cDNA libraries bearing sample barcodes and UMIs. TCRdb fed the 5' RACE reads into MiXCR, producing one record per CDR3 protein. The sample has about 440,000 distinct CDR3 sequences, over 15% seen once; the top ten hold approximately 8.4%. Germline V CDR1 and CDR2: SGHDT, YYEEEE. Trimming took 4 bases from V and 6 from J, leaving 4 bases between them. The CDR3 totals 11 residues. The TCR comes from an adult woman who had mild COVID-19 (a few samples of this study predate the infection). Cell type and time point are not known. Input material: PBMCs or a T cell subset sorted from them (not recorded which). V and J are TRBV5-6 and TRBJ2-2; D is ambiguous. As DNA, the CDR3 is TGTGCCAGCAGCGCCTCCGGGGAGCTGTTTTTT. Translating it yields CASSASGELFF.